Included here is one TCR beta chain sequence, with context. Only a few counts were recorded for this clone. This receptor's antigen is unknown. The record has no base qualities; no much larger clone is one base away. V is trimmed back by 4 bases and J by 4 bases, and the junction contains 10 bases that no gene match accounts for. CDR1 and CDR2 are drawn from the germline V gene: MNHNS, SASEGT. Counted from cysteine to phenylalanine, this CDR3 has 16 amino acids. Only the CDR3 region is kept as DNA, spanning 48 bases read in frame from base 1. The data stem from a study of cytomegalovirus exposure and HLA in healthy donors (dated by TCRdb to the late 2010s). Regarding the research as a whole: An earlier analysis of approximately 550 of the donors reported about 250 Gb of sequence data and around 110 million unique TCR beta sequences from about 200 million T cells. About 280 gigabases of sequencing data and 75 million to 85 million unique TCR sequences made up an early release that covered over 550 HLA-typed donors. Of the roughly 410 genotyped donors, 81% were placed in the genetic ancestry cluster associated with self-reported Caucasian donors. The study aimed to test whether cataloging public T cell receptors could reveal signatures of past pathogen exposure. The T cell repertoires of about 700 subjects were profiled by immunosequencing and related to cytomegalovirus serostatus. Besides the first cohort of roughly 640 subjects, a separate validation cohort made up of around 120 different subjects was used. High-throughput TCR immunosequencing, statistical association of individual TCRs with disease status, and machine learning were combined to predict cytomegalovirus infection status. A later analysis re-examined previously published TCR beta repertoires from about 670 donors and added high-resolution HLA genotyping to investigate patterns of TCR occurrence. In the later analysis, no new phenotypic data were used to find candidate immune exposures; instead, reliance was placed on TCR beta sequences and their occurrence across donors. An earlier analysis of fewer than 700 of the donors applied high-throughput TCR beta sequencing to assess whether each TCR beta V gene segment acted as functional or pseudogenic. Donor age, sex, ethnicity and CMV serostatus were compiled together with the repertoire data. A later genetic analysis used genome-wide SNP genotypes for about 60% of the roughly 700 donors, treating that subset as a discovery cohort. Every discovery cohort repertoire had been produced on one sequencing platform. Both class I and class II loci were covered by HLA typing, at four-digit resolution. Typing coverage differed by locus: A, B, C, DRB1 and DQB1 were typed in about 620-640 donors, DQA1 in about 550, DPA1 in some 610, and DPB1 in around 490. About five DR-DQ haplotypes were treated as single units for association and clustering because of strong linkage in the cohort. On average, 235,054 unique TCR beta nucleotide sequences were sequenced per donor among 398 genotyped donors of the cohort, with 15% to 20% of those sequences being non-productive. The paper's findings and limits, for the study overall: Linkage disequilibrium might explain the correlated functional status among segregating V segments, but an unknown experimental factor could not be ruled out. In an earlier analysis of some 550 of the donors, most TCR beta V segments were observed in productive rearrangements about 87% or about 30% of the time, broadly matching IMGT annotations. In a later analysis, HLA-associated TCR beta chains showed more clonal expansion and lower generation probabilities than non-associated chains that were equally common. Because the 87-base-pair reads could not distinguish some IMGT-functional V segments, including TRBV6-2 and TRBV6-3, those segments were excluded. The classifier was reported to diagnose cytomegalovirus status with high specificity and sensitivity in both the original and validation cohorts. Specific HLA alleles were associated with 15,000 to 20,000 TCR beta sequences at a false discovery rate of 0.05 in a later analysis. An association between a missense DCLRE1C variant and V-gene and J-gene trimming of TCR beta chains was found in a later genetic analysis and replicated in an independent cohort. Assigning TCR associations to individual alleles was difficult when HLA alleles, especially DR and DQ, strongly co-occurred. A later analysis found that TCR association rates varied across HLA loci, with DRB1 alleles showing the most associated TCRs and HLA-C alleles the fewest. The cohort was sequenced for TCR beta chains only, and without alpha or paired-chain data the features that could be detected were limited. Over 15 rarely observed V segments, including chromosome 9 orphons, were excluded from the earlier analysis of approximately 500 of the donors because counts were too low. While some public TCRs were present in many individuals, most TCR sequences turned up only very rarely across donors. In vitro tests confirmed that a few of the cytomegalovirus-associated TCR beta chains recognize cytomegalovirus antigens. A later genetic analysis reported fewer N-insertions in productive TCRs among donors in an Asian-associated ancestry cluster than the roughly 700-donor mean. CMV serostatus was the only immune exposure information available for the cohort. A later analysis reported that several top co-occurrence clusters appeared linked to parvovirus B19, influenza, CMV and Epstein-Barr virus. A cluster of highly shared sequence variants was judged likely to be a technical artifact of the sequencing pipeline. A further reported finding was that TCR beta sequences accurately predicted the HLA-A and HLA-B alleles for most subjects in the first cohort. A later analysis found that most CMV-associated TCR beta chains appeared HLA-restricted, with HLA associations seemingly driven largely by CMV exposure. The authors suggested that the approach could potentially be generalized to other disease states and immunological phenotypes. Roughly uniform sequencing depth across donors was assumed in presence/absence analyses, although this assumption may not hold. A total of 150 to 200 TCR beta chains were listed by the study as associated with cytomegalovirus. Because HLA typing was missing for some donors at each locus, association tests included only the typed subset.

The protocol used for the library was the immunoSEQ multiplex PCR assay. For the multiplex PCR, a mixture combining 60 forward primers for TCR Vbeta segments and 13 reverse primers for TCR Jbeta segments was used. The CDR3 region of rearranged TCR beta genes was amplified from genomic DNA with a multiplex PCR assay. The amplified TCR beta libraries were sequenced on the Illumina HiSeq System as 87-base-pair reads. For the original study's pipeline: In a later analysis, some 80 million unique TCR beta chains were counted across the approximately 620 repertoires, and about 9.9 million of these chains were shared by at least two donors. Raw reads were error-corrected and collapsed into unique sequences by a nearest-neighbor algorithm in which closely related sequences were merged to remove PCR and sequencing errors. CDR3 sequences were aligned to IMGT reference sequences to assign V, D and J gene segments. For a sequence to be retained, a match of at least six nucleotides to both a V gene segment and a J gene segment was required. Rearrangements were called productive when the CDR3 lacked stop codons and stayed in frame with V and J; all others were non-productive. CDR3 was defined by IMGT convention, running from the second conserved V-encoded cysteine to the conserved J-encoded phenylalanine. In an earlier analysis of more than 550 of the donors, sequences lacking an unambiguous match to a single V gene segment were excluded. In an earlier analysis of several hundred of the donors, V segments were called functional above 56.7% productive rearrangements and were called segregating when the between-donor standard deviation exceeded 5%. To diagnose cytomegalovirus status from the catalog of TCR beta chain sequences, a statistical classification framework was built. V and J gene assignment, in a later analysis, came from comparing TCR nucleotide sequences with IMGT/GENE-DB human TR gene sequences. Using the TCRdist pipeline, a later analysis assigned CDR3 sequences along with most-parsimonious VDJ recombination scenarios. A later analysis defined each TCR beta chain by its CDR3 amino acid sequence plus V-gene family, and excluded reads lacking a unique V-gene family. As a way to deal with suspected cross-contamination and a sequencing artifact, a later analysis dropped hundreds of nucleotide sequences that were highly shared and had low generation probability. In a later analysis, a clonal expansion index for each public chain was calculated from normalized within-repertoire ranks of inferred template counts. Generation probabilities in a later analysis came from a VDJ recombination model fitted to out-of-frame rearrangements, and those results were checked against IGoR. In a later analysis, TCR-TCR, TCR-HLA and TCR-CMV co-occurrence was scored with hypergeometric tests, and a repertoire-size bias correction was applied to TCR pairs. In a later analysis, false discovery rates were estimated by permuting HLA or CMV assignments 20 times. In a later analysis, co-occurring TCRs were grouped with DBSCAN, and TCRdist sequence similarity was added when clustering was performed within HLA-allele-positive subsets. Repertoires with fewer than 30,000 or more than 120,000 public chains were left out of co-occurrence clustering, as were about five repertoires with anomalous nucleotide sharing. The immuneACCESS repertoire file appears here via TCRdb, limited to in-frame rearrangements. These files lack a portion of the clones; in checked studies, under half of the deficit traces to unresolved V genes, and the cause of the others is not known. That table supplies the V and J calls and clone size; D and trimming were determined from the DNA. Counted in this sample were about 210,000 clones; about 83% of them appeared once. Roughly 10% of the sample is in the top ten clones.

The cohort consisted of some 670 healthy bone marrow donors. All cohort members were sampled while nominally healthy, although unrecorded immune exposures were likely present. The donor tested CMV seropositive and was one of the 289 seropositive cohort members. A peripheral blood sample was collected from each donor, and TCR beta sequencing was performed on peripheral blood mononuclear cells. Genomic DNA was extracted from the blood cell samples with the Qiagen DNeasy Blood Extraction Kit. This sequence uses TRBV6-1 and TRBJ2-5; 9 of the junction bases match TRBD1. The TCR comes from a woman in her 50s in good health and CMV-seropositive. The specimen sequenced was PBMCs. The nucleotide sequence is TGTGCCAGCAGTGGGCTGTCGGGGACAGGGAGAGAGACCCAGTACTTC. This translates into CASSGLSGTGRETQYF.